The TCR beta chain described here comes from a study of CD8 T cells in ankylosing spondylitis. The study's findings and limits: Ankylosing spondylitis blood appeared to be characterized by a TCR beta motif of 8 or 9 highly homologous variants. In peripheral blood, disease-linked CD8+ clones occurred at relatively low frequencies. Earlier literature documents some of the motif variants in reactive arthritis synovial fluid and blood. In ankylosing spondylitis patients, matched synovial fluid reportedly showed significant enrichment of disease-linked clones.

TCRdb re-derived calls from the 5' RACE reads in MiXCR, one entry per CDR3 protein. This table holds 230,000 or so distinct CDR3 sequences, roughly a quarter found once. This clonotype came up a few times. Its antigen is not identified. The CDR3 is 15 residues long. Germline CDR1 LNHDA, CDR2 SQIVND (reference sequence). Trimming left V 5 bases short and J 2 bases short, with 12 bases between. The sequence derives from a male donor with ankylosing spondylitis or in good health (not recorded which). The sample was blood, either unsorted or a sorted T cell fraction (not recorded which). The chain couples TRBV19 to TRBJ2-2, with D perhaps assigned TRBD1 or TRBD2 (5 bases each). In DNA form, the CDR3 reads TGTGCCAGTAGTCTACCGAGGGGCAACACCGGGGAGCTGTTTTTT. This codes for CASSLPRGNTGELFF.